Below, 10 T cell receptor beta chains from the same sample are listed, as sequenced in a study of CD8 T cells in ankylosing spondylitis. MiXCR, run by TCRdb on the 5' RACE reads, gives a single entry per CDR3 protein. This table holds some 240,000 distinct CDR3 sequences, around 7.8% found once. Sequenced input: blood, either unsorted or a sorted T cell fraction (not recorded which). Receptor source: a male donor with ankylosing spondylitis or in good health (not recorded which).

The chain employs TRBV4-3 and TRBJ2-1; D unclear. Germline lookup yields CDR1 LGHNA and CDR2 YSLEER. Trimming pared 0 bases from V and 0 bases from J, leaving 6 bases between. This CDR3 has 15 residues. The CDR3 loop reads CASSQDMGSYNEQFF. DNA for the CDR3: TGCGCCAGCAGCCAAGATATGGGCTCCTACAATGAGCAGTTCTTC.

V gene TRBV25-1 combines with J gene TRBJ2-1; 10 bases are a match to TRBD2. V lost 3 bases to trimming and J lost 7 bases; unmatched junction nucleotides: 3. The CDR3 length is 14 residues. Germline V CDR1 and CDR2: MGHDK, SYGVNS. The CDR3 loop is CASSDLAGANEQFF. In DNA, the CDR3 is TGTGCCAGCAGTGATCTAGCGGGAGCGAATGAGCAGTTCTTC.

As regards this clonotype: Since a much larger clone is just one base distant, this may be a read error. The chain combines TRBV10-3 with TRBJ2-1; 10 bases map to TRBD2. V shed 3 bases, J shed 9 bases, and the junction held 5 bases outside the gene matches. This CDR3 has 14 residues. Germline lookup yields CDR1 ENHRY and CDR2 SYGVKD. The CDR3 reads CAISDPSGGVEQFF. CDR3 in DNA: TGTGCCATCAGTGACCCTAGCGGGGGTGTTGAGCAGTTCTTC.

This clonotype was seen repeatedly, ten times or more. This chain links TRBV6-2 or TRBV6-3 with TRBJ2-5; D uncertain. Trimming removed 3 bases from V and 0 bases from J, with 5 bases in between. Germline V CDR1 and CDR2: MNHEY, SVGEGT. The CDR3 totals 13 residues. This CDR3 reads CASSYWDQETQYF. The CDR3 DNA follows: TGTGCCAGCAGTTATTGGGACCAAGAGACCCAGTACTTC.

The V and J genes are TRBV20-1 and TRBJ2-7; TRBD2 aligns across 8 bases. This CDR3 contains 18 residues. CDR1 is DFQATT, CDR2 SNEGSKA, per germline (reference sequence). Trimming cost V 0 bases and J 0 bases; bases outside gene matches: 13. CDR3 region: CSARDPGGRSGGSYEQYF. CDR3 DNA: TGCAGTGCTAGAGATCCGGGGGGGCGTTCGGGAGGCTCCTACGAGCAGTACTTC.

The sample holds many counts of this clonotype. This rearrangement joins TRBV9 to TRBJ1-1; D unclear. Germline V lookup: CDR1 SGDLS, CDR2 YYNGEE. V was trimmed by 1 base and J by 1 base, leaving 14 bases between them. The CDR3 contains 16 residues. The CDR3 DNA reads TGTGCCAGCAGCGTACAAGTAGGTTTTCCGAACACTGAAGCTTTCTTT. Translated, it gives CASSVQVGFPNTEAFF.

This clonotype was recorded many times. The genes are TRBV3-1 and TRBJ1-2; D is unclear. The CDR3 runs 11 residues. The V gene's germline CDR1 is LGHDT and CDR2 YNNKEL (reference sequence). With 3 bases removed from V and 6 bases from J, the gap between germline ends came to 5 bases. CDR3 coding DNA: TGTGCCAGCAGCCATGTTGATGGCTACACCTTC. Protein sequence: CASSHVDGYTF.

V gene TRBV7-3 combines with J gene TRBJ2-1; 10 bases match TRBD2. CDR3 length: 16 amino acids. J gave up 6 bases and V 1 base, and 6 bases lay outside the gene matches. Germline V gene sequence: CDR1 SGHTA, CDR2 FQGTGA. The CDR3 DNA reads TGTGCCAGCAGCTTAAGCCGAAGCGGGGGGGCCAATGAGCAGTTCTTC. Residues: CASSLSRSGGANEQFF.

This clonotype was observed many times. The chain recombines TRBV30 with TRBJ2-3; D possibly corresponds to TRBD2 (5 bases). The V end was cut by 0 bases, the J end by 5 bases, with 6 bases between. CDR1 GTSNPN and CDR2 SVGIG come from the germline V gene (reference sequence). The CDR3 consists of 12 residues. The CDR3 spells CAWSVGRDTQYF. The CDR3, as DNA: TGTGCCTGGAGTGTAGGGAGAGATACGCAGTATTTT. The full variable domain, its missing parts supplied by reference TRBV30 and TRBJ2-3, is SQTIHQWPATLVQPVGSPLSLECTVEGTSNPNLYWYRQAAGRGLQLLFYSVGIGQISSEVPQNLSASRPQDRQFILSSKKLLLSDSGFYLCAWSVGRDTQYFGPGTRLTVL.

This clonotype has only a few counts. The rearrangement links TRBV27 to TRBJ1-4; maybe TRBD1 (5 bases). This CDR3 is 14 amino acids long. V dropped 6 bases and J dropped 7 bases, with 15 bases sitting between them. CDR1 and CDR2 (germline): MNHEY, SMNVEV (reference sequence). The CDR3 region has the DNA TGTGCCAGCAGCCCCGCAGGGTTTGGTGAAAAACTGTTTTTT. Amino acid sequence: CASSPAGFGEKLFF.